Listed here are 26 T cell receptor beta chains from one sample, sequenced in a study of shared clonotypes between healthy human individuals. Sequencing was performed with immunoSEQ multiplex PCR; in TCRdb, only in-frame clones are kept and a portion is missing. The sample lists roughly 2,300,000 clones, less than 95% occurring once. Specimen: naive CD4+ T cells from PBMCs. Sample subset: CD45RA+ positively selected. Every receptor here comes from a man between 18 and 35 years old in good health. Some clones in this sample may be carry-over from other donors' samples.

The chain joins TRBV30 to TRBJ1-5, with unresolved D. The V end was cut by 2 bases, the J end by 3 bases, with 8 bases between. The length of the CDR3 is 13 residues. CDR1 and CDR2 (germline): GTSNPN, SVGIG (reference sequence). CDR3 nucleotide sequence: TGTGCCTGGAGTTTACAGAACAATCAGCCCCAGCATTTT. Protein: CAWSLQNNQPQHF.

The chain joins TRBV27 to TRBJ1-2, with no clear D. Per the germline V gene, CDR1 is MNHEY and CDR2 is SMNVEV (reference sequence). The CDR3 contains 12 residues. Trimming pared 8 bases from V and 0 bases from J, leaving 7 bases between. CDR3: CASGPTNYGYTF. Here the CDR3 DNA reads TGTGCCAGCGGACCGACTAACTATGGCTACACCTTC.

CDR3 sequence: CASSLAPGTGQNTEAFF. The DNA for the CDR3 is TGCGCCAGCAGCTTGGCTCCCGGGACAGGGCAGAACACTGAAGCTTTCTTT. The V gene is TRBV5-1, the J gene TRBJ1-1, with TRBD1 matching over 9 bases. There are 17 residues in the CDR3. The V gene's germline CDR1 is SGHRS and CDR2 YFSETQ. The V segment lost 0 bases and the J segment 1 base; nucleotides outside the gene matches: 7. The full variable domain, its missing parts supplied by reference TRBV5-1 and TRBJ1-1, is KAGVTQTPRYLIKTRGQQVTLSCSPISGHRSVSWYQQTPGQGLQFLFEYFSETQRNKGNFPGRFSGRQFSNSRSEMNVSTLELGDSALYLCASSLAPGTGQNTEAFFGQGTRLTVV.

The chain links TRBV27 to TRBJ1-3; 8 nucleotides align to TRBD1. The V gene's germline CDR1 is MNHEY and CDR2 SMNVEV (reference sequence). This CDR3 is 17 amino acids long. V lost 6 bases, J lost 1 base, and 11 bases stayed unmatched. This CDR3 reads CASSHGDRGKSGNTIYF. CDR3 DNA: TGTGCCAGCAGCCACGGCGACAGGGGTAAGTCTGGAAACACCATATATTTT.

In its sample, this clone was seen once. This chain uses TRBV6-1 with TRBJ1-2; TRBD1 aligns across 7 bases. This CDR3 is 15 amino acids long. The germline CDR1 and CDR2 sequences are MNHNS and SASEGT. Trimming removed 6 bases from V and 7 bases from J; junction bases left unmatched: 14. The DNA of the CDR3 is TGTGCCAGCAGCGCCCCACAGGGGATCCTTTCTGGCTACACCTTC. Translated, it gives CASSAPQGILSGYTF.

CDR3 coding DNA: TGCGCCAGCAGCCAGAGACTAGGACAAGAGACCCAGTACTTC. It codes for CASSQRLGQETQYF. The V gene is TRBV4-1, the J gene TRBJ2-5, with D maybe TRBD2 (6 bases). V was pared by 3 bases and J by 2 bases, with 10 bases between. Germline V gene sequence: CDR1 MGHRA, CDR2 YSYEKL. CDR3 length: 14 amino acids.

The gene calls are TRBV6-1 and TRBJ1-4, with 9 bases lining up with TRBD1. The CDR3 contains 15 residues. Germline CDR1 is MNHNS and CDR2 is SASEGT. With 1 base clipped from V and 8 bases from J, the junction kept 5 bases outside the gene matches. CDR3 amino acids: CASSEVGTGKEKLFF. The CDR3 DNA sequence: TGTGCCAGCAGTGAAGTCGGGACAGGGAAGGAAAAACTGTTTTTT.

This clone was counted a few times. The chain links TRBV15 to TRBJ1-2, with D possibly TRBD1 on 6 matching bases. Trimming pared 0 bases from V and 7 bases from J, leaving 15 bases between. This CDR3 region has 15 residues. CDR1 and CDR2 from the germline V gene are LNHNV and YYDKDF (reference sequence). The chain's CDR3 is CATSREDRPPSGYTF. CDR3 DNA sequence: TGTGCCACCAGCAGAGAGGACAGACCTCCCAGTGGCTACACCTTC.

This clone was seen only once. The chain employs TRBV7-9 and TRBJ2-4, with D tentatively TRBD1 (5 bases). V was pared by 3 bases and J by 2 bases, with 11 bases between. The CDR3 has 15 amino acids. The germline gives CDR1 SEHNR, CDR2 FQNEAQ (reference sequence). The CDR3 is CASSFRVGTKNIQYF. CDR3 sequence (DNA): TGTGCCAGCAGCTTCAGGGTGGGGACCAAAAACATTCAGTACTTC.

This sequence joins TRBV19 and TRBJ2-6; D unclear. CDR1 and CDR2 (germline): LNHDA, SQIVND (reference sequence). The V end lost 1 base, the J end lost 4 bases, and 11 bases lay between the germline ends. This CDR3 is built from 16 residues. The CDR3 sequence is CASSIASGPGANVLTF. CDR3 nucleotides: TGTGCCAGTAGTATAGCCTCCGGGCCCGGGGCCAACGTCCTGACTTTC.

This chain links TRBV18 with TRBJ2-1; TRBD1 is a possible D gene (5 bases). The V and J ends lost 2 bases and 1 base respectively, with 9 bases between them. This CDR3 is 15 amino acids long. CDR1 and CDR2 from the germline V gene are KGHSH and LQKENI. The CDR3 region is CASSPSTGSYNEQFF. DNA of the CDR3: TGTGCCAGCTCACCAAGTACAGGATCCTACAATGAGCAGTTCTTC.

As concerns this clone: Within the sample, other DNA sequences also encode this same CDR3. V gene TRBV5-1 combines with J gene TRBJ1-1; a possible D gene is TRBD1 (5 bases). Germline V gene sequence: CDR1 SGHRS, CDR2 YFSETQ. Trimming removed 4 bases from V and 2 bases from J, with 12 bases in between. There are 14 residues in the CDR3. CDR3 in amino acids: CASSPGTANTEAFF. In nucleotides, the CDR3 is TGCGCCAGCAGCCCCGGGACCGCTAACACTGAAGCTTTCTTT.

In its sample, this clone was seen once. V gene TRBV6-1 combines with J gene TRBJ2-7, with D tentatively TRBD1 (6 bases). This CDR3 contains 11 residues. Germline-derived CDR1 and CDR2 are MNHNS and SASEGT. V lost 7 bases and J 6 bases, leaving 10 bases between the germline ends. CDR3 DNA sequence: TGTGCCAGCAACGCAGGGGTCGAGCAGTACTTC. Its protein product is CASNAGVEQYF.

CDR3 sequence reads: CSGLSGKETQYF. CDR3 DNA sequence: TGCAGCGGTCTGAGCGGAAAAGAGACCCAGTACTTC. The V and J genes are TRBV29-1 and TRBJ2-5; the D gene is possibly TRBD2 (5 bases). The CDR3 covers 12 residues. V gave up 7 bases and J gave up 3 bases, with 12 bases separating them. CDR1 is SQVTM and CDR2 is ANQGSEA in the germline V gene.

This chain connects TRBV29-1 to TRBJ1-3; D unresolved. There are 14 residues in the CDR3. With 6 bases removed from V and 0 bases from J, the gap between germline ends came to 12 bases. CDR1 SQVTM and CDR2 ANQGSEA come from the germline V gene. The CDR3: CSVQAGNSGNTIYF. DNA of the CDR3: TGCAGCGTCCAAGCGGGGAACTCTGGAAACACCATATATTTT.

V gene TRBV5-1 combines with J gene TRBJ1-1; D is undetermined. Germline CDR1 is SGHRS and CDR2 is YFSETQ. The CDR3 has 17 amino acids. V lost 0 bases to trimming and J lost 0 bases, with 15 bases between them. The CDR3 protein is CASSLEGAGVMNTEAFF. CDR3 coding DNA: TGCGCCAGCAGCTTGGAAGGTGCCGGTGTTATGAACACTGAAGCTTTCTTT.

On this clone: Other DNA sequences in the same sample also yield this CDR3. CDR3 sequence reads: CASSTQDRAQETQYF. The CDR3 coding sequence is TGCGCCAGCAGCACCCAGGACAGGGCGCAAGAGACCCAGTACTTC. The chain carries TRBV5-1 and TRBJ2-5, with 8 positions matching TRBD1. V lost 4 bases and J lost 2; bases outside the gene matches: 7. The CDR3 sequence is 15 residues long. Germline CDR1 reads SGHRS; CDR2 reads YFSETQ.

CDR3 amino acids: CASSVGASSPDTQYF. DNA of the CDR3: TGTGCCAGCAGCGTAGGGGCTAGCAGTCCAGATACGCAGTATTTT. This sequence joins TRBV9 and TRBJ2-3; D possibly corresponds to TRBD2 (5 bases). V was trimmed by 0 bases and J by 4 bases, leaving 12 bases between them. From germline, CDR1 is SGDLS and CDR2 YYNGEE. The CDR3 spans 15 residues.

This sequence joins TRBV5-1 and TRBJ2-2; TRBD2 matches at 8 bases. The CDR3 loop spans 13 amino acids. Trimming took 6 bases from V and 7 from J; bases not matched to a gene: 5. Germline-derived CDR1 and CDR2 are SGHRS and YFSETQ. In DNA form, the CDR3 reads TGCGCCAGCAATCAGCGGGAGAGCGGGGAGCTGTTTTTT. It translates to CASNQRESGELFF.

J is TRBJ2-7 and V is TRBV30, with a possible D match to TRBD1 (6 bases). The CDR3 has 13 amino acids. Germline-derived CDR1 and CDR2 are GTSNPN and SVGIG (reference sequence). V shed 3 bases and J shed 3 bases, with 12 bases lying between them. The CDR3 nucleotides are TGTGCCTGGAGCCACGGACAGATCTACGAGCAGTACTTC. The encoded protein is CAWSHGQIYEQYF.

This clone was detected only a few times. V and J are TRBV10-3 and TRBJ2-2; D unclear. CDR1 is ENHRY, CDR2 SYGVKD, per germline. V dropped 5 bases and J dropped 1 base, with 2 bases sitting between them. The CDR3 contains 12 residues. The CDR3 sequence is CAISRNTGELFF. CDR3 bases: TGTGCCATCAGTCGGAACACCGGGGAGCTGTTTTTT.

Only one count was recorded for this clone. The V gene is TRBV7-3, the J gene TRBJ1-2; D not resolved. Trimming stripped 6 bases from V and 4 bases from J, with 12 bases between. Germline V gives CDR1 SGHTA, CDR2 FQGTGA. This CDR3 contains 13 residues. CDR3 DNA: TGTGCCAGCAGTCCAGGACCCAGCTATGGCTACACCTTC. It encodes CASSPGPSYGYTF.

J is TRBJ1-6 and V is TRBV7-9; D is unclear. V gave up 5 bases and J gave up 7 bases, with 9 bases separating them. Germline CDR1 SEHNR, CDR2 FQNEAQ (reference sequence). This CDR3 has 13 amino acids. The CDR3 protein is CASSLSGNSPLHF. In nucleotides, the CDR3 is TGTGCCAGCAGCCTGTCCGGGAATTCACCCCTCCACTTT. The full variable domain, its missing parts supplied by reference TRBV7-9 and TRBJ1-6, is DTGVSQNPRHKITKRGQNVTFRCDPISEHNRLYWYRQTLGQGPEFLTYFQNEAQLEKSRLLSDRFSAERPKGSFSTLEIQRTEQGDSAMYLCASSLSGNSPLHFGNGTRLTVT.

A note on this clone: This sample includes further DNA sequences coding for the same CDR3. The rearrangement uses TRBV10-3 and TRBJ2-3; 9 nucleotides match TRBD2. The junction had 1 base not matched to a gene; V was cut back by 5 bases and J by 1 base. The V gene's germline CDR1 is ENHRY and CDR2 SYGVKD. The CDR3 loop spans 14 amino acids. The CDR3 DNA follows: TGTGCCATCAGTAGGACTAGCGGCACAGATACGCAGTATTTT. Translating it yields CAISRTSGTDTQYF.

The chain couples TRBV5-1 to TRBJ2-5; perhaps TRBD2 as D (7 bases). The ends were cut back, 4 bases at V and 4 bases at J, with 17 bases in the middle. The V gene's germline CDR1 is SGHRS and CDR2 YFSETQ. The CDR3 covers 15 residues. CDR3 loop: CASSPAGGRRETQYF. The CDR3 nucleotides are TGCGCCAGCAGCCCCGCCGGGGGGCGCAGAGAGACCCAGTACTTC.

This rearrangement joins TRBV9 to TRBJ2-3; the D gene is possibly TRBD1 (6 bases). The ends were cut back, 4 bases at V and 2 bases at J, with 14 bases in the middle. The CDR3 contains 15 residues. In germline, CDR1 is SGDLS, CDR2 YYNGEE. The DNA for the CDR3 is TGTGCCAGCAGCCACGGGACACTGGACACAGATACGCAGTATTTT. This codes for CASSHGTLDTDTQYF.